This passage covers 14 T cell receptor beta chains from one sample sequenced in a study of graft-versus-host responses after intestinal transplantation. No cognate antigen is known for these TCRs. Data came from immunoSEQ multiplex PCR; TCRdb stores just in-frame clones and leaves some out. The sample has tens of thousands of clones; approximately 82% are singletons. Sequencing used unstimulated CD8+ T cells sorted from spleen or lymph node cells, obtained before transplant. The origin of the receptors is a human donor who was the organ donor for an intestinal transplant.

CDR3 amino acids: CASSLGTSGYEQYF. For the CDR3, the DNA is TGTGCCAGCAGCTTAGGGACTAGCGGCTACGAGCAGTACTTC. The chain uses TRBV11-2 and TRBJ2-7, with 10 positions matching TRBD2. Germline CDR1 SGHAT, CDR2 FQNNGV. The CDR3 has 14 amino acids. V shed 1 base, J shed 3 bases, and the junction held 0 bases outside the gene matches.

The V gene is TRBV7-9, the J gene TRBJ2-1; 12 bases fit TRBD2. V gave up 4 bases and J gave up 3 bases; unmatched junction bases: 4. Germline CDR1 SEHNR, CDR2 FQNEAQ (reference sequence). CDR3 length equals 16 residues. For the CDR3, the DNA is TGTGCCAGCAGCTCAGGACTAGCGGGGCGCTACAATGAGCAGTTCTTC. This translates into CASSSGLAGRYNEQFF.

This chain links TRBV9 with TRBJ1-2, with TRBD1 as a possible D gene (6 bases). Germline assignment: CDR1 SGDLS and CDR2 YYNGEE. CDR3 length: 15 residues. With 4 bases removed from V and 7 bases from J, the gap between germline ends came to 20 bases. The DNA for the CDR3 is TGTGCCAGCAGCCAAGGGAGCCAGGGGATGATTGGCTACACCTTC. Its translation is CASSQGSQGMIGYTF. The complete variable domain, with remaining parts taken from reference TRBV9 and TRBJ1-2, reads DSGVTQTPKHLITATGQRVTLRCSPRSGDLSVYWYQQSLDQGLQFLIQYYNGEERAKGNILERFSAQQFPDLHSELNLSSLELGDSALYFCASSQGSQGMIGYTFGSGTRLTVV.

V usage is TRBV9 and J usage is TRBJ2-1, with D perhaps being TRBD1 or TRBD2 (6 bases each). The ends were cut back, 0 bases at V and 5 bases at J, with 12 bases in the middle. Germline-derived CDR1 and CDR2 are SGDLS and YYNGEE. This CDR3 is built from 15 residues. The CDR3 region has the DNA TGTGCCAGCAGCGTAGAGGGGGGAAGGAACAATGAGCAGTTCTTC. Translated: CASSVEGGRNNEQFF.

CDR3 residues: CASSLWQGSEKLFF. The CDR3 coding sequence is TGTGCCAGCAGTTTATGGCAGGGTAGCGAAAAACTGTTTTTT. The chain employs TRBV27 and TRBJ1-4; TRBD1 is a possible D gene (5 bases). Germline V CDR1 and CDR2: MNHEY, SMNVEV (reference sequence). V lost 1 base, J lost 8 bases, and 11 bases lay in between. The CDR3 extends over 14 amino acids.

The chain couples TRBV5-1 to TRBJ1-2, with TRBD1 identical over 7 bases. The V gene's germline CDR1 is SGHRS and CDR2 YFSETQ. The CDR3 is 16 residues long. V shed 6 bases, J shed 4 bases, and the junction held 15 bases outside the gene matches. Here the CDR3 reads CASNSGQSIPGYGYTF. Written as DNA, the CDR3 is TGCGCCAGCAATTCGGGACAGTCGATACCCGGCTATGGCTACACCTTC.

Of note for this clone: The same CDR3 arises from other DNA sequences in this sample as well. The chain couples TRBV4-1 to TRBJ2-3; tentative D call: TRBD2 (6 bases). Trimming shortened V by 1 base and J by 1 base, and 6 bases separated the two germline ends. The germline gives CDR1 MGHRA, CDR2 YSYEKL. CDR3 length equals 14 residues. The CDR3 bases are TGCGCCAGCAGCCAAGCGGGGGGCACAGATACGCAGTATTTT. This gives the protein CASSQAGGTDTQYF.

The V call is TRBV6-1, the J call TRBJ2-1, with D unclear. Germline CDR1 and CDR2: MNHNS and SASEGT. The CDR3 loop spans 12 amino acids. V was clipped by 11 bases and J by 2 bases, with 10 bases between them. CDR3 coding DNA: TGTGCCGGTGGTATCCCCTACAATGAGCAGTTCTTC. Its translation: CAGGIPYNEQFF.

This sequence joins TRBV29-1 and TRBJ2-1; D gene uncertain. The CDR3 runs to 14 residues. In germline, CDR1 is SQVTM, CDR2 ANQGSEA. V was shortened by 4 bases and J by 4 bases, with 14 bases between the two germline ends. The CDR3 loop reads CSVVSERLYNEQFF. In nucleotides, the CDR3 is TGCAGCGTTGTTTCAGAGAGGCTTTACAATGAGCAGTTCTTC.

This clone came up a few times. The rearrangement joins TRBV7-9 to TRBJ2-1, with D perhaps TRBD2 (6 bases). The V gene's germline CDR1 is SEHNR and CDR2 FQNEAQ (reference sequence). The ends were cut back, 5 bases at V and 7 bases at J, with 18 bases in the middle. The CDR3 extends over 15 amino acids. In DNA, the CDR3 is TGTGCCAGCAGCCCGCCCTTGTTGGAGGGGAATGAGCAGTTCTTC. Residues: CASSPPLLEGNEQFF.

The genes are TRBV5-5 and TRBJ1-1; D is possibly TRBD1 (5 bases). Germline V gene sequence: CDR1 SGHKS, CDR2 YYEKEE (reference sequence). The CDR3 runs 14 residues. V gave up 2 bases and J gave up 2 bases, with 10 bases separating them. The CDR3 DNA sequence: TGTGCCAGCAGCTTATACAGGACCAACACTGAAGCTTTCTTT. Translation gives CASSLYRTNTEAFF.

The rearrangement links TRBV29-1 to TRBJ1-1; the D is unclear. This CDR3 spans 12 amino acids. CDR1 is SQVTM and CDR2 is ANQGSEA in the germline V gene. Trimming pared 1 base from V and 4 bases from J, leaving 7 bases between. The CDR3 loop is CSVEVQSTEAFF. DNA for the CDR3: TGCAGCGTTGAAGTTCAGAGCACTGAAGCTTTCTTT. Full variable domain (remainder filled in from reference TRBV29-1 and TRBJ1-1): SAVISQKPSRDICQRGTSLTIQCQVDSQVTMMFWYRQQPGQSLTLIATANQGSEATYESGFVIDKFPISRPNLTFSTLTVSNMSPEDSSIYLCSVEVQSTEAFFGQGTRLTVV.

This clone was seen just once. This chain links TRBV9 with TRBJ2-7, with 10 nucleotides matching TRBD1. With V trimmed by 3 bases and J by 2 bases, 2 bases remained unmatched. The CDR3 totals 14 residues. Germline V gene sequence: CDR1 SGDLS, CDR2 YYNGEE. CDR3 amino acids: CASSAGQGTYEQYF. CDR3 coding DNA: TGTGCCAGCAGCGCGGGACAGGGGACCTACGAGCAGTACTTC.

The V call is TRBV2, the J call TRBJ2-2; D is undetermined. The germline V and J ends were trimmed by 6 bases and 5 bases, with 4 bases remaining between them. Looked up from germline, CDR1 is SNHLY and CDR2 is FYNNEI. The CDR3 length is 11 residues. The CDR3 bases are TGTGCCAGCAGGGGGACCGGGGAGCTGTTTTTT. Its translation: CASRGTGELFF.